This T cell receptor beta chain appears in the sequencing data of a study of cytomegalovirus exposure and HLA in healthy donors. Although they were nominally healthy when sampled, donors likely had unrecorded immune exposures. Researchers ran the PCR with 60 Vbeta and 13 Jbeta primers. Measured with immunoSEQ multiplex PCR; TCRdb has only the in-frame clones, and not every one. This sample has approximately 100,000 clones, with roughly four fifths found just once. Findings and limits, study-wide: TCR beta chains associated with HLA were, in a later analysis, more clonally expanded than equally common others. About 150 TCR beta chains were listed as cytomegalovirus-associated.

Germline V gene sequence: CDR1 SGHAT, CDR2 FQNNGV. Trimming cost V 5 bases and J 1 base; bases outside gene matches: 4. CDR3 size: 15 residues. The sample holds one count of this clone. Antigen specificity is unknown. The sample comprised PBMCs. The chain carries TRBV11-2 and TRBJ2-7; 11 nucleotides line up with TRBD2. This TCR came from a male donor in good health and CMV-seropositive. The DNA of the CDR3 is TGTGCCAGCAGCCCTACTAGCGGGGGTTCCTACGAGCAGTACTTC. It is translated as CASSPTSGGSYEQYF.